This T cell receptor (beta chain) emerged from a study of regulatory T cells in long-lasting Graves disease. Construction of TCR beta libraries relied on iRepertoire HTBI primers and on Arm-PCR targeting CDR3 regions. Each CDR3 protein gets one entry after TCRdb re-called the multiplex PCR reads with MiXCR. The sample holds some 250,000 distinct CDR3 sequences, approximately 18% seen once. On this clonotype: A read error is possible here, since a much larger clone lies one base away.

The length of the CDR3 is 14 residues. Germline-derived CDR1 and CDR2 are MNHEY and SVGEGT. V lost 8 bases and J 9 bases, leaving 20 bases between the germline ends. This sample's time point: newly diagnosed GD, antithyroid drugs for less than 3 months. PBMC RNA was the source of the TCR library. Recruitment took place at an endocrinology department in Xi'an, China. The same sample was also studied in work on T cells in Graves' hyperthyroidism and ophthalmopathy. That paper adds: Diagnostic decisions used clinical symptoms, serum thyroxine and TRAb, thyroid ultrasound and orbital computed tomography.

The chain carries TRBV6-2 or TRBV6-3 and TRBJ1-5; D is undetermined. The input for sequencing was peripheral blood mononuclear cells (PBMCs), taken at new diagnosis, from a patient treated with antithyroid drugs. The sequence came from a woman aged 25 to 39 with Graves disease. This chain's CDR3 is CASLFNAAGRPQHF. DNA of the CDR3: TGTGCCAGCCTCTTTAACGCCGCGGGCAGGCCCCAGCATTTT.